This T cell receptor (beta chain) was captured in a study of human T cells and chemical hapten exposure. V was cut by 6 bases and J by 2 bases, with 14 bases left in between. The CDR3 has 15 residues. Germline V gene sequence: CDR1 SNHLY, CDR2 FYNNEI. This clonotype appeared many times. Antigen unknown. Study-wide findings and caveats: Because all patients had alopecia, their immune responses might differ from healthy ones.

Time point denoted: patch test 1, 2 weeks after DPC sensitization. Treatment: therapeutic diphenylcyclopropenone sensitization with weekly scalp DPC. TCRdb redid the calling of the RACE reads with MiXCR, one entry per CDR3 protein. Counted here are tens of thousands of distinct CDR3 sequences, 10% to 15% occurring once; the ten biggest clones make up roughly 3.6%. V gene TRBV2 combines with J gene TRBJ2-1, with no clear D. Here the sequenced sample was whole blood, taken in connection with sensitization to the hapten diphenylcyclopropenone (DPC). The receptor was derived from a woman aged 55-70 years with alopecia areata. Some clones in this sample may be carry-over from other donors' samples. The CDR3 sequence is CASSETDLTYNEQFF. The CDR3 DNA reads TGTGCCAGCAGCGAGACCGACCTTACCTACAATGAGCAGTTCTTC.